This T cell receptor (beta chain) originates from a study of blood T cells in healthy people across ages. A second PCR, run for about 7 to 11 cycles, used a sample-barcoded 5' primer plus a J-beta primer mix. Template switching added a 12-random-nucleotide identifier to every cDNA molecule. TCRdb reanalysed the 5' RACE reads using MiXCR and keeps one entry per CDR3 protein. The data contain 1.8 million or so distinct CDR3 sequences, roughly two fifths of them seen just once; the ten biggest clones take up approximately 22%. Regarding the study as a whole: It was found that TCR beta diversity correlated strongly with the percentage of naive T cells. Higher diversity, along with more naive CD4+ cells, distinguished long-lived donors from aged donors.

This clonotype was found a few times. Its antigen is still unknown. Looked up from germline, CDR1 is LGHNA and CDR2 is YSLEER. V was cut by 4 bases and J by 0 bases, with 14 bases left in between. This CDR3 has 16 residues. The sequenced material came from blood. The chain carries TRBV4-3 and TRBJ2-3, with D hard to call. This clonotype was obtained from a human donor in good health. The CDR3 region is CASSLEQETSTDTQYF. The CDR3 DNA is TGCGCCAGCAGCCTCGAGCAGGAGACTAGCACAGATACGCAGTATTTT.